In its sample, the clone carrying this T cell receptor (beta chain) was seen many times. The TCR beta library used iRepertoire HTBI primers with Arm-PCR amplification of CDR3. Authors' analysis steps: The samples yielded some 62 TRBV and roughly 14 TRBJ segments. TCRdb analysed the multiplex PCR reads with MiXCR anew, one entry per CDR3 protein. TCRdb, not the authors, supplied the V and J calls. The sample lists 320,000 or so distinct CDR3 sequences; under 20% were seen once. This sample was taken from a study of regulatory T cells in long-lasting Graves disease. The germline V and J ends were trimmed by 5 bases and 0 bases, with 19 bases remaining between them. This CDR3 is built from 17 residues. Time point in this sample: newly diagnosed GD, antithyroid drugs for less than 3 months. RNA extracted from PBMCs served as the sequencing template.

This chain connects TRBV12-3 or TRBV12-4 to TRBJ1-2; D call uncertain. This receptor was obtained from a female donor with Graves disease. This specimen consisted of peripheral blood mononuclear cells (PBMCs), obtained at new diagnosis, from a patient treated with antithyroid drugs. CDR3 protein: CASSTHQTTDPNYGYTF. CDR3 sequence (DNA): TGTGCCAGCAGTACCCACCAAACGACGGACCCTAACTATGGCTACACCTTC.